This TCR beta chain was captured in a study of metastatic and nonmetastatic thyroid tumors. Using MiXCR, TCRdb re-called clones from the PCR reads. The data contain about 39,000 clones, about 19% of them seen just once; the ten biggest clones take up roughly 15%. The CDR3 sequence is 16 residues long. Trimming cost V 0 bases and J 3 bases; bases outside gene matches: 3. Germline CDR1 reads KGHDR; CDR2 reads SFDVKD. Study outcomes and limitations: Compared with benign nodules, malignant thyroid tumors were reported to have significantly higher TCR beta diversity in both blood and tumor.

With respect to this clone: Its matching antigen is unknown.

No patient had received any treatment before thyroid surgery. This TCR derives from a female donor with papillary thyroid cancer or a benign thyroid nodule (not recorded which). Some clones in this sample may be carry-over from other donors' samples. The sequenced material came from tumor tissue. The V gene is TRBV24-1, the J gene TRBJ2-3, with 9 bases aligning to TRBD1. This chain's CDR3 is CATSDLRGQGTDTQYF. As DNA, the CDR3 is TGTGCCACCAGTGATTTGAGGGGACAGGGTACAGATACGCAGTATTTT.